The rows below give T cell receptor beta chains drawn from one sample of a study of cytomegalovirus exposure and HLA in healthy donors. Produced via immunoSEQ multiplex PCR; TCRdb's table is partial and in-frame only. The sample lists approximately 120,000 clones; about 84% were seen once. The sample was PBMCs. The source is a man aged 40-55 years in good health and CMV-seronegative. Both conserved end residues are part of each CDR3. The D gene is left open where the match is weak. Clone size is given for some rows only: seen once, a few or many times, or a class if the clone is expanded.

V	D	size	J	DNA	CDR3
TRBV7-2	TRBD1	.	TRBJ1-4	TGTGCCAGCAGCTTAGACAGGGGTGAAAAACTGTTTTTT	CASSLDRGEKLFF
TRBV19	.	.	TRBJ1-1	TGTGCCAGTAGGCTAACCAACAGGGAGGGCACTGAAGCTTTCTTT	CASRLTNREGTEAFF
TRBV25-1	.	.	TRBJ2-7	TGTGCCAGCAGTCAGCCGGGTCCCACATCCTACGAGCAGTACTTC	CASSQPGPTSYEQYF
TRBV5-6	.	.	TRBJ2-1	TGTGCCAGCAGACACGACTATCGGGAGCAGTTCTTC	CASRHDYREQFF
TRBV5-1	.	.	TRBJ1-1	TGCGCCAGCAGTTCGGGGGGCACTGAAGCTTTCTTT	CASSSGGTEAFF
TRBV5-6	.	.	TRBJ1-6	TGTGCCAGCAGCACCGGTCGACGGGTCAATTTACCCCTCCACTTT	CASSTGRRVNLPLHF
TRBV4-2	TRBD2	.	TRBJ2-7	TGTGCCAGCAGCCAACCAGCGGGGGGCCCCTACGAGCAGTACTTC	CASSQPAGGPYEQYF
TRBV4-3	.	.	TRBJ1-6	TGCGCCAGCAGCCAAGATACGGGGAGTTATTCACCCCTCCACTTT	CASSQDTGSYSPLHF
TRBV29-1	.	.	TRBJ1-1	TGCAGCACCTCTTCGGGGGGACGAAGTCATGAAGCTTTCTTT	CSTSSGGRSHEAFF
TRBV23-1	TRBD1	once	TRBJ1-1	TGCGCCAGCAGTCCTTACCGGACAGGAAGTATGAACACTGAAGCTTTCTTT	CASSPYRTGSMNTEAFF
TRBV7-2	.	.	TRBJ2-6	TGTGCCAGCAGCCCAGACAGACCTGGGGCCAACGTCCTGACTTTC	CASSPDRPGANVLTF
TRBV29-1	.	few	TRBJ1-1	TGCAGCGTTGCGGGCAGGGACACTGAAGCTTTCTTT	CSVAGRDTEAFF
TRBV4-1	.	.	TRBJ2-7	TGCGCCAGCAGCCAAATGGGGGCGTTCTCCTACGAGCAGTACTTC	CASSQMGAFSYEQYF
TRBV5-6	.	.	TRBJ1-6	TGTGCCAGCAGCCTGCCAGCGGACCTTTCACCCCTCCACTTT	CASSLPADLSPLHF
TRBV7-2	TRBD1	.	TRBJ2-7	TGTGCCAGCAGCCCGAAGACAGGGGACGAGCAGTACTTC	CASSPKTGDEQYF
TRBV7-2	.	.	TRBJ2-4	TGTGCCAGCAGCTTCTGGGGCGAAAACATTCAGTACTTC	CASSFWGENIQYF
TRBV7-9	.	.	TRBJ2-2	TGTTCCAGCATACTCGGGGTCACCGGGGAGCTGTTTTTT	CSSILGVTGELFF
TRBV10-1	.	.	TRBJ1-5	TGCGCCAGCAGTGAAACGGGGTGTTACAATCAGCCCCAGCATTTT	CASSETGCYNQPQHF
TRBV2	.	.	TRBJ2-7	TGTGCCAGCAGCGTCCGAGGAGGGGGCAGGTACGAGCAGTACTTC	CASSVRGGGRYEQYF
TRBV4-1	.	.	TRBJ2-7	TGCGCCAGCAGCCCAGTAAGGGGCCGCTACGAGCAGTACTTC	CASSPVRGRYEQYF
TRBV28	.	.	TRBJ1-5	TGTGCCAGCAGTTCGACAGGTAGGAGTAGTCAGCCCCAGCATTTT	CASSSTGRSSQPQHF
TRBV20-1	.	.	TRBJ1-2	TGCAGTGCCGAGAGGGCGACTAGTTACACCTTC	CSAERATSYTF
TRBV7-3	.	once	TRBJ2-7	TGTGCCAGCAGCCCACGCGGGCCCGGACTCTACGAGCAGTACTTC	CASSPRGPGLYEQYF
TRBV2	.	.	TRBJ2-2	TGTGCCAGCAGTGATGAGGTCCGGGAGCTGTTTTTT	CASSDEVRELFF
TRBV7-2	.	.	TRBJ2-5	TGTGCCAGCAGCTTAGCGCGACACCTTCGGGAGACCCAGTACTTC	CASSLARHLRETQYF
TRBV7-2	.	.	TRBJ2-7	TGTGCCAGCAGCACGGACCTGCGGGGCTACGAGCAGTACTTC	CASSTDLRGYEQYF
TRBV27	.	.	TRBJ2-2	TGTGCCAGCAGTTTAAGTCCTGGGGGCCTGGACACCGGGGAGCTGTTTTTT	CASSLSPGGLDTGELFF
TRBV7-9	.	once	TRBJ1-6	TGTGCCAGCAGCTTAGCCCCGTTAGGCTGGAGTTCGGATTCACCCCTCCACTTT	CASSLAPLGWSSDSPLHF
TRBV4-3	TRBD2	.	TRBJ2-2	TGCGCCAGCAGCCCGGGACTTGCGGGGGGACCCGGAGAGCTGTTTTTT	CASSPGLAGGPGELFF
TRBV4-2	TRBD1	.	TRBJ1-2	TGTGCCAGCAGGGAACAGGGGGAAGTTACTGGCTACACCTTC	CASREQGEVTGYTF
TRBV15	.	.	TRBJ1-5	TGTGCCACCAGCAGAGAGGAGGATAATCAGCCCCAGCATTTT	CATSREEDNQPQHF
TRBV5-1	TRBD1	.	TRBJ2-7	TGCGCCAGCAGCGCCGAGGGGGCTTCCTACGAGCAGTACTTC	CASSAEGASYEQYF
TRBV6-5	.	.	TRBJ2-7	TGTGCCAGCGGGTCAGGGAACAACTACGAGCAGTACTTC	CASGSGNNYEQYF
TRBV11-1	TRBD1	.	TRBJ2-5	TGTGCCAGCAGCTTAGAGGGACAGGGGATCGGGACCCAGTACTTC	CASSLEGQGIGTQYF
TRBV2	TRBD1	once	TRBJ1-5	TGTGCCAGCAGTGTCGCCCGGACAGGGGGACAGCCCCAGCATTTT	CASSVARTGGQPQHF
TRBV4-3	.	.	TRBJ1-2	TGCGCCAGCAGCCAAGAGGGAGCCTTGGAGGGCTACACCTTC	CASSQEGALEGYTF
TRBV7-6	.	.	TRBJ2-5	TGTGCCAGCAGCTTGACAGGCCCTCAAGAGACCCAGTACTTC	CASSLTGPQETQYF
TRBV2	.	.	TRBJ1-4	TGTGCCACCAGCCCGGGAGCGAGGAATAATGAAAAACTGTTTTTT	CATSPGARNNEKLFF
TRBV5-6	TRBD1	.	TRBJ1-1	TGTGCCAGCAGCTTGGGGACAGGGGGGACTGAAGCTTTCTTT	CASSLGTGGTEAFF
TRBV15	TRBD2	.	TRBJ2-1	TGTGCCACCAGCAGAGATCGTCAGCGGGGGGGACTCTACAATGAGCAGTTCTTC	CATSRDRQRGGLYNEQFF
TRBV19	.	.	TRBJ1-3	TGTGCCAGTAAAGTGAGCATCACTGGAAACACCATATATTTT	CASKVSITGNTIYF
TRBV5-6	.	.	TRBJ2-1	TGTGCCAGCAGCCCCAGGGGCCATGAGCAGTTCTTC	CASSPRGHEQFF